This T cell receptor (beta chain) was observed in a study of blood T cells in healthy people across ages. Across the study: There was about one barcoded beta molecule captured by template switching per two T cells.

The V end was cut by 6 bases, the J end by 4 bases, with 12 bases between. The germline V gene has CDR1 MDHEN and CDR2 SYDVKM. CDR3 size: 13 residues. General study points: Age brought a roughly linear fall in TCR beta diversity measured per million T cells.

With a J-beta primer mix and a sample-barcoded 5' primer, a second PCR ran about 7 to 11 cycles. TCRdb itself ran the 5' RACE reads through MiXCR, one entry per CDR3 protein. The table shows some 1.1 million distinct CDR3 sequences, with less than 45% occurring only once. Details on this clonotype: What it binds is not known.

The J gene is TRBJ1-2, the V gene TRBV28, with D uncertain. This receptor was obtained from a man aged 18-30 years in good health. Sequenced input: blood. DNA for the CDR3: TGTGCCAGCAGCCCCGACCTCTTCTATGGCTACACCTTC. Amino acids: CASSPDLFYGYTF.